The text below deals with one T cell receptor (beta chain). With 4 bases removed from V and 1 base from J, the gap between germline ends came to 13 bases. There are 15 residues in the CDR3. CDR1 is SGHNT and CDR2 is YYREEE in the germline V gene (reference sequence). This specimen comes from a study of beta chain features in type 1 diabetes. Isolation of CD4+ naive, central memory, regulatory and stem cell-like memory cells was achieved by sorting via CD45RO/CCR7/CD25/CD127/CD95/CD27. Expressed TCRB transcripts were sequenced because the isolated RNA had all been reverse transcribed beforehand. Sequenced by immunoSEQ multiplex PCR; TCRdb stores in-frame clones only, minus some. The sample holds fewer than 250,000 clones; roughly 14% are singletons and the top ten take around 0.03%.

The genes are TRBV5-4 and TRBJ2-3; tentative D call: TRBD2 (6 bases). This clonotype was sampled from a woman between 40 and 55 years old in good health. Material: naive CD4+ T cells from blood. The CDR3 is CASSLRETGTDTQYF. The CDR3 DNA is TGTGCCAGCAGCCTCCGGGAGACCGGCACAGATACGCAGTATTTT.